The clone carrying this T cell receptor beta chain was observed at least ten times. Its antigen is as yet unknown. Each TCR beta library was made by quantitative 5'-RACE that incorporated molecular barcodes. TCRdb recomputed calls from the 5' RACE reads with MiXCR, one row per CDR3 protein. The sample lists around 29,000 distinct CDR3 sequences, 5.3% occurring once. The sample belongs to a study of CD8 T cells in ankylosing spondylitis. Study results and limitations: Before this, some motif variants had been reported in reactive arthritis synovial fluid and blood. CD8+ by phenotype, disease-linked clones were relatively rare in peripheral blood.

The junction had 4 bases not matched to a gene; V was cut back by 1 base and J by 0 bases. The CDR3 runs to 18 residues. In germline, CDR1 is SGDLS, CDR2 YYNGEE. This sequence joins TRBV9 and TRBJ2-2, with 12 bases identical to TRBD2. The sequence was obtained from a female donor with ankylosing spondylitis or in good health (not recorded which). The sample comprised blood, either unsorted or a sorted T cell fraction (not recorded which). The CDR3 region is CASSVRTSGDTNTGELFF. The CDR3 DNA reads TGTGCCAGCAGCGTAAGGACTAGCGGGGATACGAACACCGGGGAGCTGTTTTTT. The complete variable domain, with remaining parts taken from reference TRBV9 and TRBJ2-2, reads DSGVTQTPKHLITATGQRVTLRCSPRSGDLSVYWYQQSLDQGLQFLIQYYNGEERAKGNILERFSAQQFPDLHSELNLSSLELGDSALYFCASSVRTSGDTNTGELFFGEGSRLTVL.